This paragraph covers one T cell receptor beta chain sequence. This record comes from a study of blood T cell repertoires in COVID-19. This CDR3 comprises 15 residues. J lost 2 bases, V lost 1 base, and 3 bases had no gene match. Germline CDR1 and CDR2: MGHRA and YSYEKL. The protocol was immunoSEQ multiplex PCR, while the TCRdb copy is restricted to in-frame clones and leaves out a portion. The sample records around 110,000 clones, less than 90% being singletons. This clonotype was obtained from a young man with acute or convalescent COVID-19. The chain combines TRBV4-1 with TRBJ2-5; 8 nucleotides align to TRBD1. The sequenced sample was peripheral blood. DNA of the CDR3: TGCGCCAGCAGCCAAGGGACAGGGTTTCAAGAGACCCAGTACTTC. Encoded protein: CASSQGTGFQETQYF.